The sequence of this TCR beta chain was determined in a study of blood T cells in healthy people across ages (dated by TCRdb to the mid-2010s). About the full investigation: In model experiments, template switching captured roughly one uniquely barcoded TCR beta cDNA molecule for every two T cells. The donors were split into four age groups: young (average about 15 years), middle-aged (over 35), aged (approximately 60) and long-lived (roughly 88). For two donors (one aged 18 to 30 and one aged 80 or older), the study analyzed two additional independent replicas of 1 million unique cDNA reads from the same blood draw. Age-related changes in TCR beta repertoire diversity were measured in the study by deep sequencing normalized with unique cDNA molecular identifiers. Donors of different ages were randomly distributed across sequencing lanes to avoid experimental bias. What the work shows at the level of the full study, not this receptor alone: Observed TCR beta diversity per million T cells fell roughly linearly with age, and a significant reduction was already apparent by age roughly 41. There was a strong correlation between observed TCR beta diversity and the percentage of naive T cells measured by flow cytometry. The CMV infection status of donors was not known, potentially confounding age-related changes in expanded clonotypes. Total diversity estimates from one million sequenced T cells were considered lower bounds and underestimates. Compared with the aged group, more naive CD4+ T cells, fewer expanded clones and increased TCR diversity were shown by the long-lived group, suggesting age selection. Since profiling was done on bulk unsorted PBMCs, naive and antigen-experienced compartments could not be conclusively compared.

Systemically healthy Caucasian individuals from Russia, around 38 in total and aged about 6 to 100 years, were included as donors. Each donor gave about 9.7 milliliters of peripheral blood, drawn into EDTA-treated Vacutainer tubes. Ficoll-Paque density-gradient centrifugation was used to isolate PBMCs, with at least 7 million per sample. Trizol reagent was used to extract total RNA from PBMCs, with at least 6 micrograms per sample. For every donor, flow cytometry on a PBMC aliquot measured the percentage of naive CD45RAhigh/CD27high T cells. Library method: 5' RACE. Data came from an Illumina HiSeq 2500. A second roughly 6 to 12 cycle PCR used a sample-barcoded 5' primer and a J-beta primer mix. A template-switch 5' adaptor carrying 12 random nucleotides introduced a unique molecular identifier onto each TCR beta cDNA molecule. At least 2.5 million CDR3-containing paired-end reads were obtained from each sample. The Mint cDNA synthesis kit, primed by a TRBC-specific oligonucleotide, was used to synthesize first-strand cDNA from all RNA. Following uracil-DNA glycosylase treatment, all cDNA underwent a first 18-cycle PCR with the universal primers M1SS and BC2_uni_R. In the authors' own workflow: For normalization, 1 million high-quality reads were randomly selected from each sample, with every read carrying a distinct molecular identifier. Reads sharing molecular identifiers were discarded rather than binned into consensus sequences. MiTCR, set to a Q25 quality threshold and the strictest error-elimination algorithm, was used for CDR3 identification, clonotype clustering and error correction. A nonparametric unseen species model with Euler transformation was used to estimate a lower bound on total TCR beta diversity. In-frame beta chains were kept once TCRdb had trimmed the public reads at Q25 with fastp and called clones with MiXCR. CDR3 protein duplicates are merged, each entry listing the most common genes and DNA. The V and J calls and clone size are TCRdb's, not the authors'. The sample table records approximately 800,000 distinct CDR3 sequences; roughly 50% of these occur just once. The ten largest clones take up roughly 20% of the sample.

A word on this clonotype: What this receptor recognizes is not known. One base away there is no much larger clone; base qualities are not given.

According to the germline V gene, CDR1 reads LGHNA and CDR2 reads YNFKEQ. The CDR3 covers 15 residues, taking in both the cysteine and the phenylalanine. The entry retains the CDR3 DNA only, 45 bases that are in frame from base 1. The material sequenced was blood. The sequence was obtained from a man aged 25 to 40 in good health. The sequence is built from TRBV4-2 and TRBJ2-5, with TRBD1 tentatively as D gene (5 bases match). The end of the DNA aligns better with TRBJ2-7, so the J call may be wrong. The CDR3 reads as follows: CASSQNKQVIYEQYF. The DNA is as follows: TGTGCCAGCAGCCAAAATAAACAGGTGATTTACGAGCAGTACTTC.